This T cell receptor beta chain is drawn from a study of PD-1 blockade in classical Hodgkin lymphoma. Sequenced by immunoSEQ multiplex PCR; TCRdb stores in-frame clones only, minus some. In the table there are 100,000 to 120,000 clones, roughly nine tenths of which are singletons. As regards this clone: Antigen: not known.

Each and every patient relapsed after autologous stem cell transplantation, and patients got differing brentuximab vedotin exposure. Study-wide results and caveats: Prior therapy or disease activity may underlie the repertoire differences, whose causes remain undefined. Compared with healthy donors, newly diagnosed patients reportedly showed lower baseline TCR diversity. Patients with a complete response exhibited baseline diversity comparable to newly diagnosed patients.

The sequencing used peripheral blood mononuclear cells (PBMCs), collected before the second cycle of nivolumab. This TCR came from a human donor with classical Hodgkin lymphoma.

The CDR3: CSVASNTGELFF. In DNA form, the CDR3 reads TGCAGCGTTGCATCAAACACCGGGGAGCTGTTTTTT. V gene TRBV29-1 combines with J gene TRBJ2-2; no definite D call. Germline lookup yields CDR1 SQVTM and CDR2 ANQGSEA. This CDR3 contains 12 residues. V was shortened by 4 bases and J by 2 bases, with 5 bases between the two germline ends.